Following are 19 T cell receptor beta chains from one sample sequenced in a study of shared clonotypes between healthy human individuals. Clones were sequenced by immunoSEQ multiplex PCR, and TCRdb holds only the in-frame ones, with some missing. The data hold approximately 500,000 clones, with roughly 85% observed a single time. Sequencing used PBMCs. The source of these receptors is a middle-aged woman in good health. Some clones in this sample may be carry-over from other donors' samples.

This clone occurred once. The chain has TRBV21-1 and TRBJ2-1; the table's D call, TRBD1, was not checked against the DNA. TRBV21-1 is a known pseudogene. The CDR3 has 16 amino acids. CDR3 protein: CASSKNLQVPYNEQFF. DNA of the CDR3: TGTGCCAGCAGCAAAAATCTTCAGGTCCCTTACAATGAGCAGTTCTTC.

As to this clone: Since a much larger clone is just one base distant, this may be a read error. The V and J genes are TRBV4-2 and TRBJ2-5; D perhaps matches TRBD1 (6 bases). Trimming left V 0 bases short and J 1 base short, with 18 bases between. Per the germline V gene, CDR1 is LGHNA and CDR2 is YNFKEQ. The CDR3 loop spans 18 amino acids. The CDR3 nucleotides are TGTGCCAGCAGCCAAGATGGGGCCCTCAGGGGCAGCCAAGAGACCCAGTACTTC. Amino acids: CASSQDGALRGSQETQYF.

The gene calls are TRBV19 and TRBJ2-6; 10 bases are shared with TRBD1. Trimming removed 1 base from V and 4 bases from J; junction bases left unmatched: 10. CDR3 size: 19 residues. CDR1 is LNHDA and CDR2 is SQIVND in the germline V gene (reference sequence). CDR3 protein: CASSIAGTGASRGANVLTF. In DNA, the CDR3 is TGTGCCAGTAGTATAGCTGGGACAGGGGCTAGTAGAGGGGCCAACGTCCTGACTTTC.

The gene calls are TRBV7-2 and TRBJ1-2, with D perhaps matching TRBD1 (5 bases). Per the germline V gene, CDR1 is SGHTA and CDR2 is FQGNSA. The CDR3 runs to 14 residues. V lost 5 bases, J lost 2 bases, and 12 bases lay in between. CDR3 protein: CASSKTRDNYGYTF. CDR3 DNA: TGTGCCAGCAGCAAAACGCGGGACAACTATGGCTACACCTTC.

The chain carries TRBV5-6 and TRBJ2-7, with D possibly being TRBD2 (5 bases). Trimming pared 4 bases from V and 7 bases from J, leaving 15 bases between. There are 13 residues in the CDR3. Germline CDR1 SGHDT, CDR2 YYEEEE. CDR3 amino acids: CASSTGIGREQYF. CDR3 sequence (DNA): TGTGCCAGCAGCACCGGGATTGGCCGAGAGCAGTACTTC.

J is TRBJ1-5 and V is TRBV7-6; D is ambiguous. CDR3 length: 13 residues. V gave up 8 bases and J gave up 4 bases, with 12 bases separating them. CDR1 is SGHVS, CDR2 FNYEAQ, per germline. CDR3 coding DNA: TGTGCCAGCGCTTTGGCGGCTAATCAGCCCCAGCATTTT. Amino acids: CASALAANQPQHF.

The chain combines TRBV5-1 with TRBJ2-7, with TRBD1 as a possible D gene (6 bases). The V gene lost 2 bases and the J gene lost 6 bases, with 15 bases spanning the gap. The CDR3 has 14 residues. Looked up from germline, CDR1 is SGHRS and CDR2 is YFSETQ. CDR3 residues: CASSFATGPSEQYF. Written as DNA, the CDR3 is TGCGCCAGCAGCTTCGCCACAGGGCCCTCCGAGCAGTACTTC.

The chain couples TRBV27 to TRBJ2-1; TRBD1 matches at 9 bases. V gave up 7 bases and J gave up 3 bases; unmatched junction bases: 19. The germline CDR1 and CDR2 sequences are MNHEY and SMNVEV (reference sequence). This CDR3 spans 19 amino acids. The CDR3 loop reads CASTQFGDVTGGVYNEQFF. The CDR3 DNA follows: TGTGCCAGCACCCAATTCGGAGATGTGACAGGGGGTGTCTACAATGAGCAGTTCTTC.

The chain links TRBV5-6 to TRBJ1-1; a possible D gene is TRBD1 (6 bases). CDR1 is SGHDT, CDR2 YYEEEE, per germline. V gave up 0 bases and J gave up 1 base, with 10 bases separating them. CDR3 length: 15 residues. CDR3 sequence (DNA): TGTGCCAGCAGCTTGGGACAGGCCCCGAACACTGAAGCTTTCTTT. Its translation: CASSLGQAPNTEAFF. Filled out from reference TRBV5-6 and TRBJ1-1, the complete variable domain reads DAGVTQSPTHLIKTRGQQVTLRCSPKSGHDTVSWYQQALGQGPQFIFQYYEEEERQRGNFPDRFSGHQFPNYSSELNVNALLLGDSALYLCASSLGQAPNTEAFFGQGTRLTVV.

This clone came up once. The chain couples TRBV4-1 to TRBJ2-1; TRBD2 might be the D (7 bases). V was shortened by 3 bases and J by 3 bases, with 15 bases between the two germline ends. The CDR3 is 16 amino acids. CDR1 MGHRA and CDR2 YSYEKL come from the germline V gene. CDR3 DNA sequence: TGCGCCAGCAGCCATCAGGGAGGGGGTTACTACAATGAGCAGTTCTTC. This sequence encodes CASSHQGGGYYNEQFF.

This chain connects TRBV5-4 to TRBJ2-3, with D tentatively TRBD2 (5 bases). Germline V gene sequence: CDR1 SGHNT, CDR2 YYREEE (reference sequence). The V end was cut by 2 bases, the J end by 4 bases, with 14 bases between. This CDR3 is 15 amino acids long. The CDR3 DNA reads TGTGCCAGCAGCTTTGTGGCGGGTGTTTCAGATACGCAGTATTTT. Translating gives CASSFVAGVSDTQYF.

The CDR3 DNA sequence: TGTGCCACCAGCAGGGGGGACTGGGGCACAGATACGCAGTATTTT. This encodes CATSRGDWGTDTQYF. This chain joins TRBV15 and TRBJ2-3, with D perhaps TRBD2 (6 bases). V gave up 3 bases and J gave up 1 base, with 11 bases separating them. CDR1 is LNHNV and CDR2 is YYDKDF in the germline V gene (reference sequence). CDR3 length: 15 amino acids.

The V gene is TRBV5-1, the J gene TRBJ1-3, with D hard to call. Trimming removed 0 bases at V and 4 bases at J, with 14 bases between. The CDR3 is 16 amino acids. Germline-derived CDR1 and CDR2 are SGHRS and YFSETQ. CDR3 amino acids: CASSLAGPAAGNTIYF. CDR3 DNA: TGCGCCAGCAGCTTGGCCGGTCCAGCGGCCGGAAACACCATATATTTT.

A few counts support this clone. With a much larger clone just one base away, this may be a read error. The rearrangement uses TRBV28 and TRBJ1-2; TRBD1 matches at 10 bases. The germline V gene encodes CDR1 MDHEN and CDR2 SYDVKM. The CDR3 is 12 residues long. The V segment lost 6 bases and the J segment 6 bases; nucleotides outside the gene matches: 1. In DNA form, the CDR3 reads TGTGCCAGCAGGACAGGGGGCCATGGCTACACCTTC. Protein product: CASRTGGHGYTF.

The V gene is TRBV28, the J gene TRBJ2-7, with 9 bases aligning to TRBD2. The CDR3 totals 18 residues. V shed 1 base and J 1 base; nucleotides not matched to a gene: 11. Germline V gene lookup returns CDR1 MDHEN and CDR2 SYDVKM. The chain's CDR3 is CASSLYFLRTSDSYEQYF. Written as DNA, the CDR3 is TGTGCCAGCAGTTTATATTTCCTCCGGACTAGCGATTCCTACGAGCAGTACTTC.

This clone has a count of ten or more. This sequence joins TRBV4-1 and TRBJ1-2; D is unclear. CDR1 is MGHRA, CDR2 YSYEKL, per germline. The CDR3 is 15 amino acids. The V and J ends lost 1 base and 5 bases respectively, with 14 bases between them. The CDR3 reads CASSQGRVVGYGYTF. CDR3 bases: TGCGCCAGCAGCCAAGGTCGGGTGGTTGGGTATGGCTACACCTTC.

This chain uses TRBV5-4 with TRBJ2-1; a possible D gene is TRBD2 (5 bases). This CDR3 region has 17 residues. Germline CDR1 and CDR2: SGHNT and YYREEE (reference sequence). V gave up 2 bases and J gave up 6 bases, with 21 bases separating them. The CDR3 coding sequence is TGTGCCAGCAGCTTTCCCCTTGGTGGGAGAAGGGCCAATGAGCAGTTCTTC. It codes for CASSFPLGGRRANEQFF.

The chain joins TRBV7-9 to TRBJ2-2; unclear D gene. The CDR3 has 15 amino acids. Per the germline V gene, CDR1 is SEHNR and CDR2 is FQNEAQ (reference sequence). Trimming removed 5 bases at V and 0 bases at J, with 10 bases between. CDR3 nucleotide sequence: TGTGCCAGCAGCGTCTGGGATGCGAACACCGGGGAGCTGTTTTTT. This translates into CASSVWDANTGELFF. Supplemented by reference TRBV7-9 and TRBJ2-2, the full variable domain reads DTGVSQNPRHKITKRGQNVTFRCDPISEHNRLYWYRQTLGQGPEFLTYFQNEAQLEKSRLLSDRFSAERPKGSFSTLEIQRTEQGDSAMYLCASSVWDANTGELFFGEGSRLTVL.

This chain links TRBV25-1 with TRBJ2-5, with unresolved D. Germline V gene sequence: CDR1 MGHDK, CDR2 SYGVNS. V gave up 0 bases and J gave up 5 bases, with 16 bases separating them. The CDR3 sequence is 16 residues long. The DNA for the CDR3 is TGTGCCAGCAGTGAATATAACCCAGCTTCCGGGGAGACCCAGTACTTC. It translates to CASSEYNPASGETQYF.